The T cell receptor beta chain described here comes from a study of cytomegalovirus exposure and HLA in healthy donors (dated by TCRdb to 2016 to 2017). Regarding the study in general: An earlier analysis of more than 550 of the donors reported under 300 Gb of sequence data and 90 million to 120 million unique TCR beta sequences obtained from some 200 million T cells. An early release covering over 500 HLA-typed donors comprised about 300 gigabases of sequencing data and tens of millions of unique TCR sequences. Among the 398 genotyped donors, about 83% belonged to the genetic ancestry cluster associated with self-reported Caucasian donors. The aim of the study was to test whether cataloging public T cell receptors could identify signatures of past pathogen exposure. The study profiled the T cell repertoires of more than 500 subjects by immunosequencing and related them to cytomegalovirus serostatus. Along with the roughly 710-subject first cohort, a separate validation cohort of 120 different subjects was used. High-throughput TCR immunosequencing, statistical association of individual TCRs with disease status, and machine learning were combined to predict cytomegalovirus infection status. A later analysis re-examined previously published TCR beta repertoires from about 670 donors and added high-resolution HLA genotyping to investigate patterns of TCR occurrence. The later analysis used no new phenotypic data to find candidate immune exposures, relying instead on TCR beta sequences and their occurrence across donors. An earlier analysis of roughly 600 of the donors used high-throughput TCR beta sequencing to judge whether each TCR beta V gene segment behaved as functional or pseudogenic. Alongside the repertoire data, information on donor age, sex, ethnicity and CMV serostatus was compiled. Genome-wide SNP genotypes for about 65% of the 666 donors were used in a later genetic analysis, which treated that subset as a discovery cohort. Every repertoire in the discovery cohort had been generated on one and the same sequencing platform. Class I and class II HLA loci were covered by the typing at four-digit resolution. The number of donors typed differed by locus, with roughly 620-630 for A, B, C, DRB1 and DQB1, 522 for DQA1, under 610 for DPA1, and under 490 for DPB1. About five DR-DQ haplotypes were handled as single units for association and clustering because linkage in the cohort was strong. Among 398 genotyped donors of the cohort, an average of roughly 230,000 unique TCR beta nucleotide sequences was sequenced per donor, of which 15% to 20% were non-productive.

What the authors observed across the whole study: Linkage disequilibrium might explain the correlated functional status among segregating V segments, but an unknown experimental factor could not be excluded. This cohort had only TCR beta chains sequenced, and the lack of alpha or paired-chain data limited which features could be detected. The 87-base-pair reads could not distinguish some IMGT-functional V segments, including TRBV6-2 and TRBV6-3, so those segments were excluded. Most TCR sequences were observed very rarely across donors, whereas some public TCRs were present in many individuals. The study gave a list of 150 to 200 TCR beta chains associated with cytomegalovirus. In an earlier analysis of approximately 590 of the donors, most TCR beta V segments were observed in productive rearrangements about 87% or about 30% of the time, broadly matching IMGT annotations. Specific HLA alleles were associated with around 18,000 TCR beta sequences at a false discovery rate of 0.05 in a later analysis. When HLA alleles, especially DR and DQ, strongly co-occurred, TCR associations were difficult to assign to individual alleles. A later genetic analysis reported fewer N-insertions in productive TCRs among donors in an Asian-associated ancestry cluster than the approximately 700-donor mean. Because counts were too low, roughly 18 rarely observed V segments, including chromosome 9 orphons, were left out of the earlier analysis of over 550 of the donors. A further reported finding was that TCR beta sequences accurately predicted the HLA-A and HLA-B alleles for most subjects in the first cohort. Cytomegalovirus status was reported to be diagnosed by the classifier with high specificity and sensitivity in both the original and validation cohorts. In vitro tests confirmed that a few of the cytomegalovirus-associated TCR beta chains recognize cytomegalovirus antigens. HLA typing was unavailable for some donors at each locus, so association tests used only the typed subset. In a later analysis, HLA-associated TCR beta chains were found to be more clonally expanded and to have lower generation probabilities than equally common non-associated chains. V-gene and J-gene trimming of TCR beta chains was associated with a missense DCLRE1C variant in a later genetic analysis, and the association was replicated in an independent cohort. A cluster of highly shared sequence variants was judged likely to be a technical artifact of the sequencing pipeline. In a later analysis, several top co-occurrence clusters were reported to appear linked to parvovirus B19, influenza, CMV and Epstein-Barr virus. In a later analysis, the rate of TCR association differed among HLA loci, with DRB1 alleles having the most associated TCRs and HLA-C alleles having the fewest. CMV serostatus was the only immune exposure information available for the cohort. According to a later analysis, most CMV-associated TCR beta chains appeared to be HLA-restricted, and the HLA associations seemed to be driven largely by CMV exposure. The presence/absence analyses assumed that sequencing depth was roughly uniform across donors, and that assumption may not be true. It was suggested by the authors that the approach could potentially be generalized to other disease states and immunological phenotypes.

The germline V gene supplies CDR1 LGHNA and CDR2 YSLEER. Reading from cysteine to phenylalanine, the CDR3 counts 13 amino acids. CDR3 DNA is the only sequence kept; it has 39 bases, read in frame from the first base. After removal of 1 base from V and 5 bases from J, the junction retains 1 base not matched to a gene. For this clone: Its antigen is unknown. Base qualities are not at hand, and no much larger clone is one base apart. Other DNA sequences in the sample encode the same CDR3.

The library was obtained by the immunoSEQ multiplex PCR assay. A mixture of 60 forward primers for TCR Vbeta segments and 13 reverse primers for TCR Jbeta segments was used in the multiplex PCR. The CDR3 region of rearranged TCR beta genes was amplified from genomic DNA with a multiplex PCR assay. The amplified TCR beta libraries were sequenced on the Illumina HiSeq System as 87-base-pair reads. In the paper's pipeline: A later analysis tallied around 80 million unique TCR beta chains across the 700 or so repertoires, and some 12 million of those chains were shared by two or more donors. A nearest-neighbor algorithm error-corrected the raw reads and collapsed the reads into unique sequences, merging closely related sequences to remove PCR and sequencing errors. CDR3 sequences were aligned to IMGT reference sequences to assign V, D and J gene segments. For a sequence to be retained, a match of at least six nucleotides was required to both a V gene segment and a J gene segment. Rearrangements were called productive when the CDR3 lacked stop codons and stayed in frame with V and J; all others were non-productive. CDR3 was defined according to IMGT convention as the region running from the second conserved V-encoded cysteine to the conserved J-encoded phenylalanine. The earlier analysis of 500 to 750 of the donors excluded any sequence lacking an unambiguous match to a single V gene segment. An earlier analysis of 587 of the donors classified V segments as functional when productive rearrangements were above 56.7% and as segregating when the standard deviation between donors was above 5%. A statistical classification framework was built for diagnosing cytomegalovirus status from the catalog of TCR beta chain sequences. A later analysis assigned V and J genes by comparing TCR nucleotide sequences with IMGT/GENE-DB human TR gene sequences. The TCRdist pipeline was used in a later analysis to assign CDR3 sequences and most-parsimonious VDJ recombination scenarios. In a later analysis, each TCR beta chain was defined by its CDR3 amino acid sequence together with its V-gene family, and reads without a unique V-gene family were excluded. To address suspected cross-contamination and a sequencing artifact, a later analysis removed over 500 highly shared, low-generation-probability nucleotide sequences. A later analysis calculated a clonal expansion index for each public chain from normalized within-repertoire ranks of inferred template counts. A later analysis computed generation probabilities with a VDJ recombination model fitted to out-of-frame rearrangements, and checked the results against IGoR. In a later analysis, hypergeometric tests were used to score TCR-TCR, TCR-HLA and TCR-CMV co-occurrence, with a repertoire-size bias correction applied to TCR pairs. To estimate false discovery rates, a later analysis permuted the HLA or CMV assignments 20 times. A later analysis grouped co-occurring TCRs with DBSCAN, adding TCRdist sequence similarity when clustering within HLA-allele-positive subsets. Repertoires with fewer than 30,000 or more than 120,000 public chains were left out of co-occurrence clustering, as were about five repertoires with anomalous nucleotide sharing. TCRdb's version of the immuneACCESS table is confined to in-frame rearrangements and falls short of the full clone set. An unresolved V gene accounts for under half of the shortfall where checked; the remainder is of unknown origin. Clone size and the V and J calls come from that table; the DNA yielded D and trimming. This sample holds under 200,000 clones; approximately 70% were observed only once. The ten largest clones take up approximately 5.4% of the sample.

The cohort consisted of 650 to 850 healthy bone marrow donors. All cohort members were sampled while nominally healthy, although unrecorded immune exposures were likely present. The donor was CMV seropositive and belonged to the group of 250 to 350 seropositive cohort members. A peripheral blood sample was collected from each donor, and TCR beta sequencing was performed on peripheral blood mononuclear cells. The Qiagen DNeasy Blood Extraction Kit was used to extract genomic DNA from the blood cell samples. This receptor chain uses TRBV4-3 and TRBJ1-1; 7 bases in the middle match TRBD1. The clonotype originates from a woman between 18 and 29 years old in good health and CMV-seropositive. The sequencing input was PBMCs. The DNA sequence is as follows: TGCGCCAGCAGCCAAGGCAGGGGGACTGAAGCTTTCTTT. This gives the protein CASSQGRGTEAFF.